This TCR beta chain was profiled in a study of identical twins. Germline-derived CDR1 and CDR2 are SGHRS and YFSETQ. The trim removed 0 bases at V and 0 bases at J, leaving 4 bases unmatched. This CDR3 region has 18 residues. TCRdb used MiXCR to reprocess the 5' RACE reads, holding one entry per CDR3 protein. Found here are about 430,000 distinct CDR3 sequences, about a fifth of them singletons; the top ten hold 9% to 15%. Findings and caveats of the study: Conclusions came from cross-sectional statistical analysis, not from following the same donors.

This clonotype was recorded only once. Antigen: not known. The chain recombines TRBV5-1 with TRBJ2-1; 12 bases fit TRBD1. The sample taken for sequencing was naive T cells sorted from blood. The sequence came from a middle-aged man in good health. CDR3 in DNA: TGCGCCAGCAGCTTGGCGGGGACAGGGGGCTTCTCCTACAATGAGCAGTTCTTC. Encoded protein: CASSLAGTGGFSYNEQFF.